This TCR beta chain was captured in a study of CD8 T cells in ankylosing spondylitis. Overall study results and limits: Eight highly homologous variants formed a TCR beta motif that appeared characteristic of ankylosing spondylitis blood.

Germline trimming cut 11 bases from V and 4 bases from J; bases unmatched to any gene: 9. CDR3 length equals 15 residues. CDR1 is SNHLY and CDR2 is FYNNEI in the germline V gene. This clonotype has only a few counts. No antigen is known for it. TCRdb redid the calling of the 5' RACE reads with MiXCR, one entry per CDR3 protein. In the table there are around 390,000 distinct CDR3 sequences, about a fifth of which are singletons. The material sequenced was blood, either unsorted or a sorted T cell fraction (not recorded which). The TCR sequence derives from a male donor with ankylosing spondylitis. The gene calls are TRBV2 and TRBJ1-4, with 11 bases fitting TRBD1. The CDR3 loop is CACGDRGAVNEKLFF. The CDR3 nucleotides are TGTGCCTGCGGGGACAGGGGGGCCGTTAATGAAAAACTGTTTTTT. Using reference TRBV2 and TRBJ1-4 for the parts outside the CDR3, the full variable domain is EPEVTQTPSHQVTQMGQEVILRCVPISNHLYFYWYRQILGQKVEFLVSFYNNEISEKSEIFDDQFSVERPDGSNFTLKIRSTKLEDSAMYFCACGDRGAVNEKLFFGSGTQLSVL.